This TCR beta chain was observed in a study of early T cells in non-severe SARS-CoV-2 infection. On the study more broadly: Unsorted whole blood bulk RNA was sequenced, with unpaired chains.

MiXCR, applied by TCRdb to the 5' RACE reads, yields one record per CDR3 protein. The sample contains some 64,000 distinct CDR3 sequences, 18% of which appear only once. V dropped 0 bases and J dropped 11 bases, with 14 bases sitting between them. The length of the CDR3 is 13 residues. Broader study findings: Using VDJdb, the matching emphasized anti-spike CD8 responses while missing private and CD4 specificities.

About this clonotype itself: What it binds is not known.

The V call is TRBV12-3 or TRBV12-4, the J call TRBJ2-7, with D possibly being TRBD1 (6 bases). Sample: whole blood, taken at baseline. This receptor was taken from an adult who was a healthcare worker with PCR-confirmed SARS-CoV-2 infection or an uninfected control (not recorded which). The CDR3: CASSLATGHRKYF. CDR3 in DNA: TGTGCCAGCAGTTTAGCTACGGGACATCGAAAGTACTTC.